A selection of T cell receptor beta chains follows, all from one sample in a study of cytomegalovirus exposure and HLA in healthy donors. Produced via immunoSEQ multiplex PCR; TCRdb's table is partial and in-frame only. The sample has tens of thousands of clones, 80% seen once. What was sequenced was PBMCs. These receptors all stem from a man aged 45-60 years in good health and CMV-seropositive. Each CDR3 is given with its conserved first and last residue. D genes are given only for firm matches. Some rows mark clone size as missing; the rest say once, few, many or name a class of expanded clone.

clone_size j_call cdr3_length d_call v_call cdr3_aa cdr3_nt
- TRBJ2-7 13 - TRBV4-1 CASSLSGSYEQYF TGCGCCAGCAGCCTTTCGGGCTCCTACGAGCAGTACTTC
- TRBJ2-7 16 TRBD2 TRBV5-6 CASSWGTSGNIYEQYF TGTGCCAGCAGCTGGGGCACTAGCGGGAATATCTACGAGCAGTACTTC
- TRBJ2-3 13 - TRBV11-3 CASSPGSTDTQYF TGTGCCAGCAGCCCGGGGAGCACAGATACGCAGTATTTT
- TRBJ2-1 16 - TRBV5-1 CASSLVASVSYNEQFF TGCGCCAGCAGCTTGGTGGCTAGCGTATCCTACAATGAGCAGTTCTTC
- TRBJ2-1 13 TRBD2 TRBV6-1 CASRETLGGEQFF TGTGCCAGCAGGGAGACCCTGGGAGGGGAGCAGTTCTTC
- TRBJ2-3 11 TRBD2 TRBV30 CARGGTDTQYF TGTGCTCGGGGGGGCACAGATACGCAGTATTTT
- TRBJ2-1 15 TRBD1 TRBV7-3 CASSARDSVIDEQFF TGTGCCAGCAGCGCCCGGGACAGTGTCATCGATGAGCAGTTCTTC
- TRBJ2-5 17 TRBD2 TRBV11-1 CASSIGTSGRIQETQYF TGTGCCAGCAGCATCGGGACTAGCGGGAGGATCCAAGAGACCCAGTACTTC
- TRBJ2-7 11 - TRBV20-1 CSARGGNEQYF TGCAGTGCTAGAGGAGGGAACGAGCAGTACTTC
- TRBJ2-3 15 - TRBV5-1 CASSSRGGDTDTQYF TGCGCCAGCAGCTCCAGGGGCGGTGACACAGATACGCAGTATTTT
- TRBJ2-3 16 TRBD2 TRBV6-6 CASSRLAGGNTDTQYF TGTGCCAGCAGTAGACTAGCGGGAGGAAACACAGATACGCAGTATTTT
- TRBJ2-7 14 - TRBV27 CASSLRTSFYEQYF TGTGCCAGCAGTCTAAGGACTTCCTTCTACGAGCAGTACTTC
- TRBJ1-2 11 - TRBV4-1 CASSHRGGYTF TGCGCCAGCAGCCATAGGGGTGGCTACACCTTC
few TRBJ2-5 15 TRBD1 TRBV15 CATSLGTGMQETQYF TGTGCCACCAGTTTAGGGACAGGGATGCAGGAGACCCAGTACTTC
- TRBJ2-5 15 - TRBV6-1 CASSFITGPVETQYF TGTGCCAGCAGCTTCATTACAGGTCCGGTGGAGACCCAGTACTTC
- TRBJ2-3 15 - TRBV5-1 CASSLGVRETDTQYF TGCGCCAGCAGCTTGGGTGTCCGGGAGACAGATACGCAGTATTTT
- TRBJ1-3 14 - TRBV5-8 CASSLDRAGNTIYF TGTGCCAGCAGCTTGGACAGGGCTGGAAACACCATATATTTT
- TRBJ1-2 13 - TRBV7-8 CASSKGREGGYTF TGTGCCAGCAGTAAGGGCAGGGAGGGTGGCTACACCTTC
- TRBJ2-7 16 TRBD2 TRBV19 CASSSTRTSGSHEQYF TGTGCCAGTAGCTCCACCCGGACTAGCGGGAGCCACGAGCAGTACTTC
once TRBJ2-1 13 - TRBV5-6 CASSLGVRPQQFF TGCGCCAGCAGCTTAGGGGTCCGGCCACAGCAGTTCTTC
- TRBJ1-1 15 TRBD1 TRBV18 CASSLRGGWNTEAFF TGTGCCAGCTCACTCCGAGGGGGCTGGAACACTGAAGCTTTCTTT
once TRBJ1-2 16 TRBD1 TRBV11-2 CASRTMTGKANYGYTF TGTGCCAGCAGAACAATGACAGGGAAAGCTAACTATGGCTACACCTTC
- TRBJ2-5 14 - TRBV7-6 CASSPQAGGETQYF TGTGCCAGCAGCCCGCAAGCCGGAGGAGAGACCCAGTACTTC
few TRBJ1-4 15 - TRBV2 CASSEATGVGEKLFF TGTGCCAGCAGTGAAGCTACGGGGGTGGGTGAAAAACTGTTTTTT
- TRBJ2-3 14 TRBD1 TRBV5-6 CASSQTGGPDTQYF TGTGCCAGCAGTCAGACAGGGGGCCCAGATACGCAGTATTTT
- TRBJ2-1 16 TRBD2 TRBV27 CASSSRTSQARVEQFF TGTGCCAGCAGTAGCAGGACTAGCCAGGCCAGAGTAGAGCAGTTCTTC
once TRBJ2-3 14 TRBD2 TRBV6-1 CASGGLGDTDTQYF TGTGCCAGCGGGGGACTAGGGGACACAGATACGCAGTATTTT
- TRBJ1-2 13 TRBD1 TRBV19 CASSRDREYGYTF TGTGCCAGTAGTAGGGACAGGGAGTATGGCTACACCTTC
- TRBJ2-7 15 - TRBV9 CASSQRPDRPYEQYF TGTGCCAGCAGCCAGCGACCTGACAGGCCCTACGAGCAGTACTTC
- TRBJ2-7 12 - TRBV7-9 CSSSPEAYEQYF TGTTCCAGCAGCCCGGAGGCCTACGAGCAGTACTTC
once TRBJ2-7 15 TRBD2 TRBV7-8 CASSPTLAGVVEQYF TGTGCCAGCAGCCCCACACTAGCGGGTGTAGTAGAGCAGTACTTC
few TRBJ2-5 15 TRBD1 TRBV7-8 CASRGRDRYQETQYF TGTGCCAGCAGGGGAAGGGACAGGTACCAAGAGACCCAGTACTTC
- TRBJ2-7 14 - TRBV11-2 CASSLAGRSNEQYF TGTGCCAGCAGCTTAGCAGGGCGTAGCAACGAGCAGTACTTC
once TRBJ2-7 13 - TRBV5-6 CASSLSRFNEQYF TGTGCCAGCAGCTTATCCAGGTTCAACGAGCAGTACTTC
- TRBJ2-1 17 - TRBV12-2 CASRPGPSGRVGNEQFF TGTGCAAGTCGCCCTGGGCCTAGCGGGAGGGTCGGCAATGAGCAGTTCTTC
- TRBJ2-3 16 TRBD2 TRBV15 CATSVLLAGGTDTQYF TGTGCCACCAGCGTTCTCCTAGCGGGAGGAACAGATACGCAGTATTTT
- TRBJ2-1 14 - TRBV4-2 CASSQDRFYNEQFF TGTGCCAGCAGCCAAGATCGGTTCTACAATGAGCAGTTCTTC
once TRBJ2-3 15 - TRBV18 CASSPRGAMTDTQYF TGTGCCAGCTCACCCCGGGGAGCTATGACAGATACGCAGTATTTT
once TRBJ2-3 15 - TRBV7-2 CASSLQAESTDTQYF TGTGCCAGCAGCTTACAGGCAGAGAGCACAGATACGCAGTATTTT
- TRBJ2-7 17 TRBD2 TRBV19 CASSIGLAEKYSYEQYF TGTGCCAGTAGTATAGGTCTAGCGGAAAAATACTCCTACGAGCAGTACTTC
- TRBJ2-7 15 - TRBV19 CASSIDLGRHYEQYF TGTGCCAGTAGTATAGATTTGGGCCGGCACTACGAGCAGTACTTC
- TRBJ2-7 15 TRBD2 TRBV10-2 CASRASGDFRYEQYF TGCGCCAGCAGGGCTAGCGGGGACTTTCGGTACGAGCAGTACTTC
- TRBJ1-1 14 - TRBV30 CAWSARGGVGKAFF TGTGCCTGGAGTGCCCGGGGGGGGGTTGGAAAAGCTTTCTTT
- TRBJ1-4 16 - TRBV5-1 CASSLEAAGVNEKLFF TGCGCCAGCAGCTTGGAGGCTGCCGGGGTTAATGAAAAACTGTTTTTT
- TRBJ1-2 16 TRBD1 TRBV27 CASSTSRGSFIYGYTF TGTGCCAGCAGTACATCCAGGGGGAGTTTTATCTATGGCTACACCTTC
- TRBJ2-7 16 - TRBV5-4 CASSQDRALISYEQYF TGCGCCAGCAGCCAAGATCGCGCCCTGATTTCCTACGAGCAGTACTTC
- TRBJ1-5 14 TRBD1 TRBV2 CASSGQGSNQPQHF TGTGCCAGCAGCGGACAGGGGTCGAATCAGCCCCAGCATTTT
few TRBJ2-6 17 - TRBV6-1 CASSEAEVGSGANGLTF TGTGCCAGCAGTGAAGCGGAAGTCGGGTCTGGGGCCAACGGCCTGACTTTC
once TRBJ2-7 14 - TRBV19 CASSIDSGRYEQYF TGTGCCAGTAGTATAGATTCAGGGCGTTACGAGCAGTACTTC
- TRBJ2-7 15 TRBD2 TRBV13 CASSPRGGRGYEQYF TGTGCCAGCAGCCCCCGGGGCGGGAGGGGATACGAGCAGTACTTC
- TRBJ1-2 18 TRBD1 TRBV19 CASSISSTTGSRGGGYTF TGTGCCAGTAGTATTTCCTCGACGACAGGGTCGAGAGGGGGCGGCTACACCTTC